This T cell receptor beta chain emerged from a study of patients and donors after allogeneic stem cell transplantation. The CDR3 is 13 residues long. The germline V gene has CDR1 GTSNPN and CDR2 SVGIG (reference sequence). About this clonotype itself: One junction end disagrees with the germline gene, perhaps due to a read error.

One entry per CDR3 protein, called by TCRdb with MiXCR from the RT-PCR reads. Here the sample spans about 57,000 distinct CDR3 sequences, 13% being singletons. V usage is TRBV30 and J usage is TRBJ1-1; D is unclear. The clonotype originates from a human donor who was either an allogeneic HSCT recipient or a stem cell or donor lymphocyte infusion donor (not recorded which). It is not recorded whose cells these are; they may come from a transplant donor. Material for sequencing was blood, either unsorted or a sorted T cell fraction (not recorded which). The CDR3 spells CATSRDLNTEAFF. In nucleotides, the CDR3 is TGTGCCACGAGCCGCGATCTGAACACTGAAGCCTTCTTT.